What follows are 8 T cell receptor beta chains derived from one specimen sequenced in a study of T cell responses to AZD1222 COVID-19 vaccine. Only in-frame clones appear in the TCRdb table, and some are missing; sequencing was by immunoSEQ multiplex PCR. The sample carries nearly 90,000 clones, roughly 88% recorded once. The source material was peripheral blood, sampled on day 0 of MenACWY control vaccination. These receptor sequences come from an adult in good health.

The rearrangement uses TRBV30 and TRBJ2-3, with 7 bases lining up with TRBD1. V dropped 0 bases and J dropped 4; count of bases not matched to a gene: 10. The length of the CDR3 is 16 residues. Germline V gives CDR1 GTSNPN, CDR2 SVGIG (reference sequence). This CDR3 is CAWSVATGERADTQYF. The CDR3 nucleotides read TGTGCCTGGAGTGTAGCAACAGGGGAGAGAGCAGATACGCAGTATTTT.

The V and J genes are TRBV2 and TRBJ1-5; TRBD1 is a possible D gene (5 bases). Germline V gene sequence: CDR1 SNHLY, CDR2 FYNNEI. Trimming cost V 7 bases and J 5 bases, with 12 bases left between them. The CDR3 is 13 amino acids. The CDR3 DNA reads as TGTGCCAGCAACGGGCAGGGCGATCAGCCCCAGCATTTT. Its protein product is CASNGQGDQPQHF. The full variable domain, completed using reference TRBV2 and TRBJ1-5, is EPEVTQTPSHQVTQMGQEVILRCVPISNHLYFYWYRQILGQKVEFLVSFYNNEISEKSEIFDDQFSVERPDGSNFTLKIRSTKLEDSAMYFCASNGQGDQPQHFGDGTRLSIL.

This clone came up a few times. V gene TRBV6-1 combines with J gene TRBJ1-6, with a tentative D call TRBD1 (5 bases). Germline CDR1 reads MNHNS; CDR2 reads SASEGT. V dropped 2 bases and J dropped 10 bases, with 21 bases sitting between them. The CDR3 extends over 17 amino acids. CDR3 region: CASSESTPDGAGSPLHF. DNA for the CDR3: TGTGCCAGCAGTGAAAGTACTCCCGATGGGGCTGGATCACCCCTCCACTTT.

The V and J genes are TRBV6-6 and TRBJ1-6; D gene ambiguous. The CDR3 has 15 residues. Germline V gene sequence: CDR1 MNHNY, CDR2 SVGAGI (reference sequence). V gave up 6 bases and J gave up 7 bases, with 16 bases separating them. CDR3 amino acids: CASSPAKGPNSPLHF. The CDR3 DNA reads TGTGCCAGCAGCCCCGCGAAGGGCCCAAATTCACCCCTCCACTTT.

The CDR3 coding sequence is TGTGCCAGCAGTGAGACTAGCGGGGGGGCCGATACGCAGTATTTT. It encodes CASSETSGGADTQYF. The chain carries TRBV6-4 and TRBJ2-3; 14 bases line up with TRBD2. The CDR3 consists of 15 residues. The ends lost 3 bases at V and 6 bases at J; junction bases unmatched: 2. Per the germline V gene, CDR1 is MRHNA and CDR2 is SNTAGT.

The CDR3 nucleotides read TGTGCCAGCGAGGGCACTAACTATGGCTACACCTTC. The encoded protein is CASEGTNYGYTF. J is TRBJ1-2 and V is TRBV28, with D uncertain. There are 12 residues in the CDR3. From germline, CDR1 is MDHEN and CDR2 SYDVKM. V gave up 8 bases and J gave up 0 bases, with 7 bases separating them.

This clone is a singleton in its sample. Here the CDR3 DNA reads TGTGCCAGCAGCTTAGATATCCGGAGCGAGGCCCAGTACTTC. Translating it yields CASSLDIRSEAQYF. The chain carries TRBV11-2 and TRBJ2-5; no definite D call. V was clipped by 0 bases and J by 9 bases, with 14 bases between them. The CDR3 loop spans 14 amino acids. Germline V gene sequence: CDR1 SGHAT, CDR2 FQNNGV.

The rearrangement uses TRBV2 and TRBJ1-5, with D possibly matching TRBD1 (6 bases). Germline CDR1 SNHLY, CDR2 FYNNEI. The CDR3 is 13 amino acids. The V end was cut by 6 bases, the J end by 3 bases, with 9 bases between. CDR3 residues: CASSQGINQPQHF. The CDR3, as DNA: TGTGCCAGCAGCCAGGGGATCAATCAGCCCCAGCATTTT.